The 5 T cell receptor beta chains below all came from one sample that was sequenced in a study of OX40 agonist ivuxolimab in advanced cancers. Data came from immunoSEQ multiplex PCR; TCRdb stores just in-frame clones and leaves some out. The sample carries tens of thousands of clones, 85% recorded once. The sample here was CD4+ or CD8+ T cells sorted from blood, taken in a trial of the OX40 agonist ivuxolimab. The receptors stem from an adult with an advanced solid tumor such as melanoma, head and neck, liver or kidney cancer.

This chain links TRBV7-9 with TRBJ1-2; a weak D match, TRBD1 (5 bases). The CDR3 contains 15 residues. V was cut by 2 bases and J by 3 bases, with 13 bases left in between. The germline V gene has CDR1 SEHNR and CDR2 FQNEAQ (reference sequence). The CDR3 reads CASSLRGATDYGYTF. The CDR3 DNA reads as TGTGCCAGCAGCTTACGAGGGGCGACAGACTATGGCTACACCTTC.

This rearrangement joins TRBV15 to TRBJ1-1; D not resolved. The CDR3 sequence is 13 residues long. Germline assignment: CDR1 LNHNV and CDR2 YYDKDF (reference sequence). Trimming took off 4 bases at V and 6 bases at J, with 12 bases between the two ends. The CDR3 spells CATSIYGVPEAFF. CDR3 coding DNA: TGTGCCACCAGCATCTATGGGGTACCTGAAGCTTTCTTT.

The chain links TRBV7-8 to TRBJ2-2; 7 bases are a match to TRBD1. The trim removed 5 bases at V and 0 bases at J, leaving 12 bases unmatched. Germline V CDR1 and CDR2: SGHVS, FQNEAQ. CDR3 length: 18 residues. Written as DNA, the CDR3 is TGTGCCAGCAGCCCTGCTACAGGGGTTGACGCGAACACCGGGGAGCTGTTTTTT. Translation gives CASSPATGVDANTGELFF.

The V and J genes are TRBV20-1 and TRBJ2-1; D might be TRBD2 (5 bases). This CDR3 has 11 amino acids. Per germline, CDR1 DFQATT and CDR2 SNEGSKA (reference sequence). The CDR3 nucleotides read TGCAGCGTGCTTTTGAGGGAAGAGCAGTTCTTC. Its translation: CSVLLREEQFF.

V and J are TRBV5-1 and TRBJ2-2; D may correspond to TRBD1 or TRBD2 (5 bases each). Germline V gives CDR1 SGHRS, CDR2 YFSETQ. This CDR3 has 15 amino acids. The V gene lost 4 bases and the J gene lost 4 bases, with 14 bases spanning the gap. In DNA form, the CDR3 reads TGCGCCAGCAGCCCGGGACGAAGGGGCACCGGGGAGCTGTTTTTT. As protein: CASSPGRRGTGELFF.